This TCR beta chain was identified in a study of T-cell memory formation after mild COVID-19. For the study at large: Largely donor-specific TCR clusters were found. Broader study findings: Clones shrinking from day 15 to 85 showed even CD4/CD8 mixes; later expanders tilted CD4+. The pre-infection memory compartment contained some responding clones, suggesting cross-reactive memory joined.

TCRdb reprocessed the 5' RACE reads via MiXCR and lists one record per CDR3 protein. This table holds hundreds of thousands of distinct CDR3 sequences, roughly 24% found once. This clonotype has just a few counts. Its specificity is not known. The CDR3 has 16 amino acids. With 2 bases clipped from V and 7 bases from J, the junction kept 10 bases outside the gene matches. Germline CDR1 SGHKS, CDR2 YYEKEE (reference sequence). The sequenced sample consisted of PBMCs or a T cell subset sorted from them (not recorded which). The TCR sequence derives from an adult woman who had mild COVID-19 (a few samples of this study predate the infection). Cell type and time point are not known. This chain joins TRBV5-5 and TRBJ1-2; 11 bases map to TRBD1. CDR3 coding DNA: TGTGCCAGCAGCTTACACCCGGGACAGGGGGATGCTGGCTACACCTTC. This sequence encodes CASSLHPGQGDAGYTF.